This note documents a single T cell receptor beta chain sequence. The V segment lost 4 bases and the J segment 0 bases; nucleotides outside the gene matches: 1. CDR1 SQVTM and CDR2 ANQGSEA come from the germline V gene. The CDR3 consists of 13 residues. These data are taken from a study of blood T cell repertoires in COVID-19. Study details: Sites across the United States, Italy and Spain contributed samples from acute and convalescent COVID-19. T cells, B-cell-depleted T cells, or PBMCs supplied cDNA or gDNA.

As handled by the study authors: How many nucleated cells were present was estimated from reference gene primer amplification. Libraries were prepared by immunoSEQ multiplex PCR; TCRdb keeps only in-frame clonotypes and omits some of them. Clone size and the V and J calls come from that table; the DNA yielded D and trimming. The repertoire consists of around 620,000 clones, with 80% to 90% occurring once and the leading ten covering under 0.3%. This sequence originates from a woman aged 18-29 years with acute or convalescent COVID-19. The J gene is TRBJ1-1, the V gene TRBV29-1; 8 positions match TRBD1. Sequencing input: peripheral blood. The chain's CDR3 is CSVVDRVNTEAFF. The CDR3 DNA is TGCAGCGTTGTGGACAGGGTGAACACTGAAGCTTTCTTT.